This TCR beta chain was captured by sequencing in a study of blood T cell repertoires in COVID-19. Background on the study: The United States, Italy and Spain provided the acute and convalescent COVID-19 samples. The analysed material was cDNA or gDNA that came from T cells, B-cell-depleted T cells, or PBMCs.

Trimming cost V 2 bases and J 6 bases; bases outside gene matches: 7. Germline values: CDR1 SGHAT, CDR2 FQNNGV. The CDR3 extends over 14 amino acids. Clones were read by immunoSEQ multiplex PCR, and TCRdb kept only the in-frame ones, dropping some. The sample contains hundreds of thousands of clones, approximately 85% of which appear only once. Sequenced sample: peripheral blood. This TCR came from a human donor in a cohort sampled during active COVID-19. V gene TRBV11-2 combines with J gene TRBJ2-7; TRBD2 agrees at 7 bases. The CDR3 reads CASSLWGGKGEQYF. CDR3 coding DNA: TGTGCCAGCAGCTTATGGGGGGGAAAGGGCGAGCAGTACTTC.